What follows describes a single T cell receptor (beta chain). The target of this receptor is not known. No base qualities exist here, and no much larger clone lies one base off it. V loses 7 bases of germline sequence and J loses 0 bases, and the interval between the two ends is 12 bases. The CDR3 covers 15 residues, taking in both the cysteine and the phenylalanine. Only the CDR3 DNA is retained, 45 bases long and in frame from the first base. Per the germline V gene, MNHEY is the CDR1 and SVGEGT is the CDR2. The sequencing machine was an Illumina HiSeq 2000. Multiplex PCR amplification was used to generate the TCR beta chain libraries. High-throughput sequencing was used to analyze the amplified TCR beta chain products. TCRdb reprocessing: public reads trimmed at Q25 with fastp, clones called with MiXCR, in-frame beta chains kept. Under each unique CDR3 protein, matching rows form one entry showing the most common genes and DNA. The sample table lists around 150,000 distinct CDR3 sequences, around 22% of them with a count of one. The ten largest clones add up to about 2.6% of the sample.

Lymph node samples were obtained from the axillary draining lymph nodes of breast cancer patients. This entry is derived from a study of breast tumors, draining lymph nodes, adjacent tissues (dated by TCRdb to about 2016). For context, the study as a whole: The study compared TCR beta repertoires across tumor, adjacent nontumor tissue and axillary lymph nodes from breast cancer patients. The study aimed to assess the relationships and possible T-cell exchange between tumor, surrounding tissue and draining lymph node repertoires in human breast cancer. What the study reported, not specific to this receptor: Tumor T-cell repertoires showed less diversity than lymph node repertoires and more diversity than nontumor tissue repertoires, and tumor T-cell repertoires showed preferential V and J gene usage. In luminal-like breast cancer, tumor and nontumor tissue repertoires resembled each other significantly more than in basal-like breast cancer. Rather than being directly demonstrated, the conclusion that tumor T cells originate in lymph nodes was presented as consistent with a hypothesis. A scenario in which most tumor T cells derive from the lymph node and then expand within tumor tissue was judged to be consistent with the data.

The receptor's source is a female donor with breast cancer. Some clones in this sample may be carry-over from other donors' samples. The chain is made from TRBV6-2 or TRBV6-3 and TRBJ2-2; the D segment could be TRBD1, given 6 matching bases. Sequences were obtained from axillary lymph node tissue. The nucleotides are TGTGCCAGCACCCCGGGACACGCGAACACCGGGGAGCTGTTTTTT. The resulting protein is CASTPGHANTGELFF.